Shown below are 3 T cell receptor beta chains from a single sample sequenced in a study. TCRdb reanalysed the 5' RACE reads using MiXCR and keeps one entry per CDR3 protein. The sample holds 50,000 to 75,000 distinct CDR3 sequences, about 22% seen once. The sequenced sample consisted of memory CD4+ T cells sorted from a lymph node. The subset here: memory CD4+ T cells, CD4+CD45RO+CD25-. These TCRs come from a female donor with breast cancer.

Note on this clonotype: One end of the junction varies from germline; a read error may be responsible. The rearrangement uses TRBV7-2 and TRBJ2-5; 11 bases map to TRBD1. The CDR3 extends over 15 amino acids. CDR1 SGHTA and CDR2 FQGNSA come from the germline V gene. The CDR3 sequence is CASSLNPGTGGGVSF. CDR3 nucleotide sequence: TGTGCCAGCAGCTTGAACCCTGGGACAGGGGGAGGGGTCTCCTTC.

This clonotype was seen a few times. The chain employs TRBV5-1 and TRBJ2-7, with D possibly TRBD1 on 6 matching bases. V was pared by 5 bases and J by 0 bases, with 15 bases between. The CDR3 length is 15 residues. Per the germline V gene, CDR1 is SGHRS and CDR2 is YFSETQ. This CDR3 is CASSSGTFDSYEQYF. The DNA for the CDR3 is TGCGCCAGCAGTTCCGGGACATTCGACTCCTACGAGCAGTACTTC.

This clonotype came up a few times. V usage is TRBV20-1 and J usage is TRBJ2-7; 9 bases align to TRBD1. The CDR3 consists of 15 residues. CDR1 DFQATT and CDR2 SNEGSKA come from the germline V gene (reference sequence). V shed 3 bases and J 6 bases; nucleotides not matched to a gene: 12. CDR3 DNA sequence: TGCAGTGCTAGGGCCAACAGGGGGCGCGCTGGCGAGCAGTACTTC. Translated, it gives CSARANRGRAGEQYF.